This TCR beta chain was documented in a study of monozygotic twins with inflammatory bowel disease. Study-wide points: By inverse Simpson index, TCRbeta diversity was lower in IBD patients than in healthy co-twins.

This CDR3 spans 13 amino acids. Germline V gene data show CDR1 as SQVTM and CDR2 as ANQGSEA. Each UMI harboured a 6-nucleotide sample barcode and was appended via template switching. TCRdb re-called the 5' RACE reads and gives one entry per CDR3 protein, without DNA. This table holds approximately 150,000 distinct CDR3 sequences. Regarding this clonotype: Its antigen is not identified.

This receptor was taken from a human donor with ulcerative colitis or Crohn's disease, or a healthy co-twin of an affected twin (not recorded which). The chain recombines TRBV29-1 with TRBJ1-3. Sequencing used blood. The CDR3 sequence is CSVSQTIGNTIYF.